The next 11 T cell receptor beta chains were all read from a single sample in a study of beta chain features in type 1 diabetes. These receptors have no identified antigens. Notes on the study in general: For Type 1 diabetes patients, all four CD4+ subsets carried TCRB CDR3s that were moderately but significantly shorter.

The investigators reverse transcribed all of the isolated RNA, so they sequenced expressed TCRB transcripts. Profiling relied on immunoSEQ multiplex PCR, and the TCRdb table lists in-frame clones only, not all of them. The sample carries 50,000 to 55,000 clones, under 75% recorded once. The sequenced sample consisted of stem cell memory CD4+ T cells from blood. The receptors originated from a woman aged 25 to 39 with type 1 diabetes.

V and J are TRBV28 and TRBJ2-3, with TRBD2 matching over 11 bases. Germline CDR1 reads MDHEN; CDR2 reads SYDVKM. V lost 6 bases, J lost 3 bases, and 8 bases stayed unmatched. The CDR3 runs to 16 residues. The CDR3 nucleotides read TGTGCCAGCAGCGAAAGTAGCGGGAGGGGGACAGATACGCAGTATTTT. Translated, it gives CASSESSGRGTDTQYF.

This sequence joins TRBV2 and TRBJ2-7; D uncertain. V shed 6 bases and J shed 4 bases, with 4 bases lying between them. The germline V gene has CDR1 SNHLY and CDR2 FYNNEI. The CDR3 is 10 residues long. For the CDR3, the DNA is TGTGCCAGCAGCTTGTACGAGCAGTACTTC. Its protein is CASSLYEQYF.

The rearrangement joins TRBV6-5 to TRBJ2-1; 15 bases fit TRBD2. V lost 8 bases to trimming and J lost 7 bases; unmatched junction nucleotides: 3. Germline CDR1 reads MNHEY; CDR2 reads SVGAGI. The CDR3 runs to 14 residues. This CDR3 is CASPGLAGGNEQFF. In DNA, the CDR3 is TGTGCCAGCCCGGGACTAGCGGGAGGTAATGAGCAGTTCTTC.

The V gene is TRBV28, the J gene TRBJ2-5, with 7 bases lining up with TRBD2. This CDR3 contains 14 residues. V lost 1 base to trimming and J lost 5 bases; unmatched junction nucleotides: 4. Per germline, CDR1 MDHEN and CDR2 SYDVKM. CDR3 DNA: TGTGCCAGCAGTTTATTTAGGGGAGGGGAGACCCAGTACTTC. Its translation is CASSLFRGGETQYF. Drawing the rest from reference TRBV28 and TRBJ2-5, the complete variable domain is DVKVTQSSRYLVKRTGEKVFLECVQDMDHENMFWYRQDPGLGLRLIYFSYDVKMKEKGDIPEGYSVSREKKERFSLILESASTNQTSMYLCASSLFRGGETQYFGPGTRLLVL.

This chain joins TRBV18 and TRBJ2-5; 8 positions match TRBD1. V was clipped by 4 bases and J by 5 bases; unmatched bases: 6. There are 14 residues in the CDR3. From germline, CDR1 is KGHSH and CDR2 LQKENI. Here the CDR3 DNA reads TGTGCCAGCTCACTCCGGACAGGGATCGAGACCCAGTACTTC. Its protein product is CASSLRTGIETQYF.

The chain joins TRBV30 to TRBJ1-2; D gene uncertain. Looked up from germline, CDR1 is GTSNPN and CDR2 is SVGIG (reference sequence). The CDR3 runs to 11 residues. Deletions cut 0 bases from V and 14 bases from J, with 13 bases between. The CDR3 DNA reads TGTGCCTGGAGTGTAATCTTAGAGTTAACCTTC. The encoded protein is CAWSVILELTF.

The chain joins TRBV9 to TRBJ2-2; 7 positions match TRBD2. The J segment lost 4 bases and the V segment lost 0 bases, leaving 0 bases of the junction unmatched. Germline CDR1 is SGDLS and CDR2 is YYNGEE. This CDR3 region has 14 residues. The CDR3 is CASSVGGGTGELFF. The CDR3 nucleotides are TGTGCCAGCAGCGTAGGGGGGGGCACCGGGGAGCTGTTTTTT.

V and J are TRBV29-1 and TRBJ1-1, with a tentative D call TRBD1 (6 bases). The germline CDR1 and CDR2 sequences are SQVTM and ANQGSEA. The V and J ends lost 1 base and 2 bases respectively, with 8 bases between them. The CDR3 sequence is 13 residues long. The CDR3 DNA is TGCAGCGTTGAAGGACAGGAAAACACTGAAGCTTTCTTT. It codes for CSVEGQENTEAFF.

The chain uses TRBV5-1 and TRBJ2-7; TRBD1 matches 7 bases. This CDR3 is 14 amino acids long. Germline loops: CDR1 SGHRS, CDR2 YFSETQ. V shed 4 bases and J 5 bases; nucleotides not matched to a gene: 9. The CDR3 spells CASSRGTDINEQYF. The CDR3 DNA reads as TGCGCCAGCAGCAGGGGGACAGACATTAACGAGCAGTACTTC. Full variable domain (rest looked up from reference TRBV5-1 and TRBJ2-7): KAGVTQTPRYLIKTRGQQVTLSCSPISGHRSVSWYQQTPGQGLQFLFEYFSETQRNKGNFPGRFSGRQFSNSRSEMNVSTLELGDSALYLCASSRGTDINEQYFGPGTRLTVT.

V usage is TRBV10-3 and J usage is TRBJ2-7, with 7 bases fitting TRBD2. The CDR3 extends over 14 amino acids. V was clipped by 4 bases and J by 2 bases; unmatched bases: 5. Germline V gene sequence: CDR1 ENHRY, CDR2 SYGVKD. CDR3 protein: CAISGPGLAYEQYF. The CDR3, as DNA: TGTGCCATCAGTGGGCCCGGACTAGCCTACGAGCAGTACTTC.

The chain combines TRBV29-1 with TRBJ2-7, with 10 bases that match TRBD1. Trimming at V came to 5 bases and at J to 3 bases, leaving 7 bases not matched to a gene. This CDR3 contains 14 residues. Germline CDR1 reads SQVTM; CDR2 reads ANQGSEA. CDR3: CSVTPGTGDYEQYF. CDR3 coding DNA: TGCAGCGTTACCCCCGGGACAGGGGACTACGAGCAGTACTTC.